Below are 17 T cell receptor beta chains sequenced from a single sample in a study of T cell changes during pregnancy in multiple sclerosis. Data came from immunoSEQ multiplex PCR; TCRdb stores just in-frame clones and leaves some out. The profile covers over 40,000 clones, with over 70% appearing a single time and roughly 5% taken by the ten largest. Sequences were derived from peripheral blood, sampled in the first trimester of pregnancy. These receptors were taken from a female donor in good health, enrolled as a control in a pregnancy study.

V usage is TRBV4-3 and J usage is TRBJ2-3, with TRBD2 identical over 9 bases. J was trimmed by 3 bases and V by 5 bases; bases with no gene match: 9. The CDR3 runs to 16 residues. Germline V gives CDR1 LGHNA, CDR2 YSLEER. The CDR3 DNA reads as TGCGCCAGCAGCAGTATCTCAGCGGGGGGTACAGATACGCAGTATTTT. Translated: CASSSISAGGTDTQYF.

The V call is TRBV5-1, the J call TRBJ2-5; 8 bases align to TRBD2. The end of the DNA is better explained by TRBJ2-7, so the J call may be wrong. CDR1 is SGHRS, CDR2 YFSETQ, per germline. The CDR3 length is 15 residues. The DNA for the CDR3 is TGCGCCAGCAGCTTTAATAGGGCTAGCGGGTACGAGCAGTACTTC. This encodes CASSFNRASGYEQYF.

This clone came up many times. V gene TRBV28 combines with J gene TRBJ1-5; no clear D. This CDR3 is 15 amino acids long. Germline V gene lookup returns CDR1 MDHEN and CDR2 SYDVKM. The V end was cut by 0 bases, the J end by 4 bases, with 10 bases between. The CDR3 reads CASSLWRVDNQPQHF. CDR3 DNA: TGTGCCAGCAGTTTATGGAGGGTTGATAATCAGCCCCAGCATTTT.

The V call is TRBV5-6, the J call TRBJ1-6; the D gene is possibly TRBD1 (6 bases). The CDR3 runs to 14 residues. V lost 3 bases and J 10 bases, leaving 14 bases between the germline ends. The germline V gene encodes CDR1 SGHDT and CDR2 YYEEEE. The CDR3 DNA reads as TGTGCCAGCAGCTCCGGGACATTGGGCTCACCCCTCCACTTT. This translates into CASSSGTLGSPLHF.

This chain connects TRBV19 to TRBJ2-1; tentatively, D is TRBD1 (7 bases). The ends were cut back, 7 bases at V and 6 bases at J, with 31 bases in the middle. Germline CDR1 reads LNHDA; CDR2 reads SQIVND (reference sequence). The CDR3 runs to 19 residues. The CDR3 nucleotides read TGTGCCAGTATCAGGGGGGCGGGAAGAGGGAATCCAACCGTCAATGAGCAGTTCTTC. This sequence encodes CASIRGAGRGNPTVNEQFF.

The V and J genes are TRBV6-4 and TRBJ2-1, with 7 nucleotides matching TRBD1. Germline lookup yields CDR1 MRHNA and CDR2 SNTAGT. Unmatched junction bases numbered 10, after V lost 6 bases and J lost 8 bases. This CDR3 comprises 14 residues. The DNA for the CDR3 is TGTGCCAGCAGCCACAGGGGTGATGAGGATGAGCAGTTCTTC. Translated: CASSHRGDEDEQFF.

The table lists this clone with a few counts. The J gene is TRBJ1-5, the V gene TRBV2; 7 nucleotides align to TRBD1. The CDR3 contains 13 residues. V lost 4 bases, J lost 6 bases, and 3 bases stayed unmatched. Germline assignment: CDR1 SNHLY and CDR2 FYNNEI. The CDR3 protein is CASSGQGSQPQHF. The CDR3 DNA reads as TGTGCCAGCAGTGGACAGGGAAGTCAGCCCCAGCATTTT. The full variable domain, in which reference TRBV2 and TRBJ1-5 provide the parts outside the CDR3, is EPEVTQTPSHQVTQMGQEVILRCVPISNHLYFYWYRQILGQKVEFLVSFYNNEISEKSEIFDDQFSVERPDGSNFTLKIRSTKLEDSAMYFCASSGQGSQPQHFGDGTRLSIL.

This clone was observed a single time. The genes are TRBV6-5 and TRBJ1-3; 7 nucleotides line up with TRBD1. The CDR3 sequence is 14 residues long. The germline CDR1 and CDR2 sequences are MNHEY and SVGAGI. J lost 5 bases, V lost 2 bases, and 3 bases had no gene match. In nucleotides, the CDR3 is TGTGCCAGCAGTTACCGGACAGGCAGAAACACCATATATTTT. Its protein product is CASSYRTGRNTIYF.

The rearrangement links TRBV6-1 to TRBJ2-1; 7 nucleotides line up with TRBD2. V lost 0 bases and J lost 2; bases outside the gene matches: 7. CDR3 length: 17 residues. Per germline, CDR1 MNHNS and CDR2 SASEGT. This CDR3 is CASSEALASGAYNEQFF. The CDR3 nucleotides are TGTGCCAGCAGTGAAGCCCTGGCTAGCGGAGCCTACAATGAGCAGTTCTTC.

The V call is TRBV11-3, the J call TRBJ2-5; 11 positions agree with TRBD1. CDR1 SGHNT and CDR2 YENEEA come from the germline V gene. J gave up 5 bases and V 3 bases, and 5 bases lay outside the gene matches. The CDR3 is 15 amino acids. Here the CDR3 DNA reads TGTGCCAGCAGCTTGGACAGGGGGCGAGAGGAGACCCAGTACTTC. Its protein is CASSLDRGREETQYF.

The V call is TRBV7-6, the J call TRBJ1-1; D is perhaps TRBD1 (5 bases). V shed 6 bases and J shed 3 bases, with 20 bases lying between them. The CDR3 covers 16 residues. Germline V gives CDR1 SGHVS, CDR2 FNYEAQ. CDR3 protein: CASRGPSLGGDTEAFF. In nucleotides, the CDR3 is TGTGCCAGCAGGGGGCCCTCGCTGGGGGGGGACACTGAAGCTTTCTTT.

The V and J genes are TRBV7-9 and TRBJ1-1, with D hard to call. CDR3 size: 12 residues. V was pared by 5 bases and J by 2 bases, with 6 bases between. CDR1 and CDR2 (germline): SEHNR, FQNEAQ (reference sequence). The CDR3 spells CASSALNTEAFF. The CDR3 DNA reads TGTGCCAGCAGCGCTCTAAACACTGAAGCTTTCTTT.

The rearrangement uses TRBV2 and TRBJ1-4, with TRBD1 matching over 8 bases. The CDR3 is made up of 10 amino acids. The germline CDR1 and CDR2 sequences are SNHLY and FYNNEI. V trimming: 6 bases; J trimming: 15 bases; junction bases outside the gene matches: 3. The chain's CDR3 is CASRDRAMFF. The CDR3 coding sequence is TGTGCCAGCAGGGACAGGGCAATGTTTTTT.

This rearrangement joins TRBV13 to TRBJ1-1; no definite D call. The CDR3 extends over 13 amino acids. Germline CDR1 is PRHDT and CDR2 is FYEKMQ (reference sequence). Trimming removed 0 bases at V and 7 bases at J, with 9 bases between. CDR3 sequence (DNA): TGTGCCAGCAGCTTAGGACCCCAACTTGAAGCTTTCTTT. It is translated as CASSLGPQLEAFF.

The chain has TRBV6-1 and TRBJ1-2; 8 bases agree with TRBD1. V dropped 8 bases and J dropped 3; count of bases not matched to a gene: 8. CDR3 length: 14 amino acids. Germline V gene lookup returns CDR1 MNHNS and CDR2 SASEGT. Here the CDR3 reads CASYSTGVDYGYTF. The DNA of the CDR3 is TGTGCCAGCTACTCGACAGGGGTCGACTATGGCTACACCTTC.

The chain links TRBV9 to TRBJ2-2, with D unclear. Trimming shortened V by 0 bases and J by 4 bases, and 16 bases separated the two germline ends. The CDR3 consists of 17 residues. Germline V gives CDR1 SGDLS, CDR2 YYNGEE. The CDR3 sequence: CASSVVSAGRGTGELFF. The DNA for the CDR3 is TGTGCCAGCAGCGTAGTAAGTGCCGGCCGCGGCACCGGGGAGCTGTTTTTT.

The rearrangement uses TRBV27 and TRBJ2-1; D is perhaps TRBD1 (6 bases). Germline V gene sequence: CDR1 MNHEY, CDR2 SMNVEV (reference sequence). The CDR3 runs to 14 residues. Trimming left V 2 bases short and J 5 bases short, with 10 bases between. In DNA, the CDR3 is TGTGCCAGCAGTTTAGTTGGGACACACAATGAGCAGTTCTTC. Encoded protein: CASSLVGTHNEQFF.